One and the same sample provided the 7 T cell receptor beta chains below, sequenced in a study of T cell responses to AZD1222 COVID-19 vaccine. This table comes from immunoSEQ multiplex PCR, and its TCRdb copy is limited to in-frame clones, with some not included. The table shows about 84,000 clones, with nearly 90% occurring only once. The sequencing used peripheral blood, collected on day 0 of AZD1222 vaccination. Receptor source: an adult in good health.

The gene calls are TRBV15 and TRBJ1-5; 7 bases are a match to TRBD1. Trimming removed 3 bases from V and 7 bases from J; junction bases left unmatched: 9. CDR3 length: 15 amino acids. Looked up from germline, CDR1 is LNHNV and CDR2 is YYDKDF (reference sequence). The CDR3 region is CATSRDDRVSQPQHF. CDR3 nucleotide sequence: TGTGCCACCAGCAGGGACGACAGGGTTTCGCAGCCCCAGCATTTT.

This chain connects TRBV30 to TRBJ2-1; TRBD1 agrees at 12 bases. The J segment lost 9 bases and the V segment lost 3 bases, leaving 9 bases of the junction unmatched. This CDR3 has 15 residues. Germline CDR1 GTSNPN, CDR2 SVGIG (reference sequence). In DNA, the CDR3 is TGTGCCTGGAGCACCTTGGGACAGGGGGCAGGTGAGCAGTTCTTC. It translates to CAWSTLGQGAGEQFF.

The genes are TRBV20-1 and TRBJ2-7, with 9 bases matching TRBD1. CDR3 length: 11 amino acids. With V trimmed by 3 bases and J by 12 bases, 6 bases remained unmatched. The V gene's germline CDR1 is DFQATT and CDR2 SNEGSKA (reference sequence). The CDR3 loop reads CSARSQGAGYF. The CDR3, as DNA: TGCAGTGCTAGGTCACAGGGGGCAGGGTACTTC.

Only a few counts were recorded for this clone. The chain couples TRBV7-3 to TRBJ2-2; 8 bases fit TRBD2. This CDR3 has 15 residues. Trimming at V came to 5 bases and at J to 7 bases, leaving 9 bases not matched to a gene. Germline CDR1 is SGHTA and CDR2 is FQGTGA. CDR3 nucleotide sequence: TGTGCCAGCAGCCAGGGACTAGAAGTAGGCGGGGAGCTGTTTTTT. This encodes CASSQGLEVGGELFF.

V gene TRBV7-9 combines with J gene TRBJ1-2; D is perhaps TRBD1 (5 bases). Germline V gives CDR1 SEHNR, CDR2 FQNEAQ (reference sequence). Trimming shortened V by 4 bases and J by 6 bases, and 21 bases separated the two germline ends. The CDR3 runs to 16 residues. The CDR3 DNA is TGTGCCAGCAGCTCCCCTGCGGGACTCCTAGGCGATGGCTACACCTTC. Protein product: CASSSPAGLLGDGYTF.

The chain is built from TRBV5-1 and TRBJ1-4; D is possibly TRBD1 (5 bases). The CDR3 contains 14 residues. The V gene's germline CDR1 is SGHRS and CDR2 YFSETQ. V shed 6 bases and J shed 3 bases, with 12 bases lying between them. The CDR3 is CASKGVGSNEKLFF. CDR3 nucleotides: TGCGCCAGCAAAGGGGTGGGGTCTAATGAAAAACTGTTTTTT.

V gene TRBV12-2 combines with J gene TRBJ1-3; the table gives TRBD1 as D, unverified against the DNA. TRBV12-2 is an annotated pseudogene. This CDR3 is 14 amino acids long. DNA for the CDR3: TGTGCAAGTCGCTTAGGGGGACAGGGAAACACCATATATTTT. This gives the protein CASRLGGQGNTIYF.